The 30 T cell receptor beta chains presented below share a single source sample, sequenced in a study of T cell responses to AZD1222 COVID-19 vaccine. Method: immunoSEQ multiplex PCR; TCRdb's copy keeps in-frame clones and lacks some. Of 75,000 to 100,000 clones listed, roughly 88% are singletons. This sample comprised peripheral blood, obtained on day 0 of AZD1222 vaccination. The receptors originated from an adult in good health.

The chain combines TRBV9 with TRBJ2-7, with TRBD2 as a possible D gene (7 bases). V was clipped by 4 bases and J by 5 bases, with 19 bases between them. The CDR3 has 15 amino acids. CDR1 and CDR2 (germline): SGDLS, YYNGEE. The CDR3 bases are TGTGCCAGCAGCTACACTAGCGAGTGGGACAACGAGCAGTACTTC. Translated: CASSYTSEWDNEQYF.

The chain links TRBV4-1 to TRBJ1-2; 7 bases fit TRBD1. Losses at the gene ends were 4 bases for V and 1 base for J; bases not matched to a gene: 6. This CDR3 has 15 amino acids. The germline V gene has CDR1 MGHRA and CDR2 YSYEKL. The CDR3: CASSPGQLINYGYTF. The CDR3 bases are TGCGCCAGCAGCCCGGGACAGCTGATTAACTATGGCTACACCTTC.

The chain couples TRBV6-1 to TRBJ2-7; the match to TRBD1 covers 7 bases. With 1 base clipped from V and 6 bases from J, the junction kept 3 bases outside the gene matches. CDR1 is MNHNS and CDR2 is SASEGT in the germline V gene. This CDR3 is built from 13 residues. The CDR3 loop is CASSEDRGAEQYF. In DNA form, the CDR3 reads TGTGCCAGCAGTGAAGACAGGGGTGCCGAGCAGTACTTC.

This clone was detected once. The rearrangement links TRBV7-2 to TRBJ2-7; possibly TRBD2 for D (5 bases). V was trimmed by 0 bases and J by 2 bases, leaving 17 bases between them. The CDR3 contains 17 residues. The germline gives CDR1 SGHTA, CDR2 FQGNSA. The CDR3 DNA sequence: TGTGCCAGCAGCTTAGCTGGGTCAGCCGGGATTCCCTACGAGCAGTACTTC. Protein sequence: CASSLAGSAGIPYEQYF. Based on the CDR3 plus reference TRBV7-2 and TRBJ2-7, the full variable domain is GAGVSQSPSNKVTEKGKDVELRCDPISGHTALYWYRQSLGQGLEFLIYFQGNSAPDKSGLPSDRFSAERTGGSVSTLTIQRTQQEDSAVYLCASSLAGSAGIPYEQYFGPGTRLTVT.

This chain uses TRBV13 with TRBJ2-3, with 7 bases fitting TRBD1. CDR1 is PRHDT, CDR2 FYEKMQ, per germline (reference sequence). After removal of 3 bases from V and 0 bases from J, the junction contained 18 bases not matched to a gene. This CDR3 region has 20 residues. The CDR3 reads CASSFFPLLGTVLSTDTQYF. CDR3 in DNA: TGTGCCAGCAGCTTCTTCCCCCTTTTGGGGACAGTACTTAGCACAGATACGCAGTATTTT.

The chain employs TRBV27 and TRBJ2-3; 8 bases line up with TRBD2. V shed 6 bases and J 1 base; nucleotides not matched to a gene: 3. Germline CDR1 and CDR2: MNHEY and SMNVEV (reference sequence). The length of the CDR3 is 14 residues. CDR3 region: CASRREVGTDTQYF. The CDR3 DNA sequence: TGTGCCAGCAGGCGGGAGGTTGGCACAGATACGCAGTATTTT.

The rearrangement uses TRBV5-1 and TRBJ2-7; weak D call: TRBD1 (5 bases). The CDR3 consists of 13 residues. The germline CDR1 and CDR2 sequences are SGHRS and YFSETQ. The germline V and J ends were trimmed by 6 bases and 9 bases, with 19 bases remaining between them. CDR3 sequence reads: CASKAGNVEGQYF. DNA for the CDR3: TGCGCCAGCAAAGCAGGGAACGTGGAAGGGCAGTACTTC.

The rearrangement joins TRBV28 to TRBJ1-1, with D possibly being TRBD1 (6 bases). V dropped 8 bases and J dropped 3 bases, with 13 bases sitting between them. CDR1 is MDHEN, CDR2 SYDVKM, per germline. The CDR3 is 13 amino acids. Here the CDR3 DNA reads TGTGCCAGCCAGGGGAGTTCCCACACTGAAGCTTTCTTT. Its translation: CASQGSSHTEAFF.

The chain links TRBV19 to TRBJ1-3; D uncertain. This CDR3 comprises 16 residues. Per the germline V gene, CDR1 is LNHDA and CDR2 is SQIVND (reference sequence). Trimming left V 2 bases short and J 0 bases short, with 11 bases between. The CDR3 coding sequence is TGTGCCAGTAGTATACACCAGTTGGACTCTGGAAACACCATATATTTT. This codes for CASSIHQLDSGNTIYF.

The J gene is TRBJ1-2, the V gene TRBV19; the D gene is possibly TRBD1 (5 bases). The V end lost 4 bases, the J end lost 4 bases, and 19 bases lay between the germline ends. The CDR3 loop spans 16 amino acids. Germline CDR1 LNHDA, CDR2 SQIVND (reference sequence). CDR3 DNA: TGTGCCAGTAGTACCGATTTTGTCGGGGCCCGCTATGGCTACACCTTC. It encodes CASSTDFVGARYGYTF.

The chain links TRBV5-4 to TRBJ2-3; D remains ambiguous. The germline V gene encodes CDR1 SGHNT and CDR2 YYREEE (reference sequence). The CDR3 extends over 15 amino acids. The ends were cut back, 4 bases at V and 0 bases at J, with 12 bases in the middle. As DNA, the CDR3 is TGTGCCAGCAGCCCCCCCCCTACTAGCACAGATACGCAGTATTTT. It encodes CASSPPPTSTDTQYF.

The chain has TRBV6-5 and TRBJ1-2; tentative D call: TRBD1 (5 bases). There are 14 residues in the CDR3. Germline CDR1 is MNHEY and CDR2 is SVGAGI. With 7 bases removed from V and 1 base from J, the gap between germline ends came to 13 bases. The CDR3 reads CASNPSGLNYGYTF. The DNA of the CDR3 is TGTGCCAGCAACCCCTCGGGGCTTAACTATGGCTACACCTTC.

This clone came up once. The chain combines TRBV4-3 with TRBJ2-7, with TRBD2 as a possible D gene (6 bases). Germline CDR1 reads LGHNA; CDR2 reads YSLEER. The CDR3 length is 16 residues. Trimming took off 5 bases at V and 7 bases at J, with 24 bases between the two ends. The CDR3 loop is CASSKPGTPGIGEQYF. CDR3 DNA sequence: TGCGCCAGCAGCAAGCCCGGGACTCCGGGTATTGGAGAGCAGTACTTC.

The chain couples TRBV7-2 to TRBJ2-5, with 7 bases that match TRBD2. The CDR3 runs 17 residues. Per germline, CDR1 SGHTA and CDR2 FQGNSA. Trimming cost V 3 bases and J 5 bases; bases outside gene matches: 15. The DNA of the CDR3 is TGTGCCAGCAGCTTCGGGGGGAGCGGCGCTACGGGGGAGACCCAGTACTTC. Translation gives CASSFGGSGATGETQYF.

The CDR3: CASSIVGTYPTYEQYF. The DNA for the CDR3 is TGTGCCAGTAGTATAGTGGGGACATACCCCACCTACGAGCAGTACTTC. The chain recombines TRBV19 with TRBJ2-7; D perhaps matches TRBD1 (6 bases). The V gene's germline CDR1 is LNHDA and CDR2 SQIVND (reference sequence). There are 16 residues in the CDR3. Between the trimmed V and J ends, which lost 1 base and 2 bases, there was a span of 15 bases. Together with reference TRBV19 and TRBJ2-7, the CDR3 gives the full variable domain: DGGITQSPKYLFRKEGQNVTLSCEQNLNHDAMYWYRQDPGQGLRLIYYSQIVNDFQKGDIAEGYSVSREKKESFPLTVTSAQKNPTAFYLCASSIVGTYPTYEQYFGPGTRLTVT.

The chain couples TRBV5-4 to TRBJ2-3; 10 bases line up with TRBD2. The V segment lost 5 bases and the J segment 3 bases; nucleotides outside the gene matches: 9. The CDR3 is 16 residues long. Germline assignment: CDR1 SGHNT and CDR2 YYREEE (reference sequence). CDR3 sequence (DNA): TGTGCCAGCAGTTCCAAGCTAGCGGGAGTAACAGATACGCAGTATTTT. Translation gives CASSSKLAGVTDTQYF.

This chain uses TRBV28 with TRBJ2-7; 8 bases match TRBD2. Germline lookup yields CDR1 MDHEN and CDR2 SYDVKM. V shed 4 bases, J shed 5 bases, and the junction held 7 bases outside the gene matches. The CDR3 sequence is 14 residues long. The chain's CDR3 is CASSYSGSVHEQYF. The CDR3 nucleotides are TGTGCCAGCAGTTACAGCGGGAGTGTCCACGAGCAGTACTTC. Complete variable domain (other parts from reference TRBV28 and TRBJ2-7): DVKVTQSSRYLVKRTGEKVFLECVQDMDHENMFWYRQDPGLGLRLIYFSYDVKMKEKGDIPEGYSVSREKKERFSLILESASTNQTSMYLCASSYSGSVHEQYFGPGTRLTVT.

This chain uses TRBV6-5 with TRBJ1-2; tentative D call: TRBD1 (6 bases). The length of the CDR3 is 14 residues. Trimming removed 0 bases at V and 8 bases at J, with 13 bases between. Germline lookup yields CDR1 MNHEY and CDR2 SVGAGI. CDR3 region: CASSYSSGGAGYTF. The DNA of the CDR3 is TGTGCCAGCAGTTACTCATCGGGGGGGGCGGGCTACACCTTC.

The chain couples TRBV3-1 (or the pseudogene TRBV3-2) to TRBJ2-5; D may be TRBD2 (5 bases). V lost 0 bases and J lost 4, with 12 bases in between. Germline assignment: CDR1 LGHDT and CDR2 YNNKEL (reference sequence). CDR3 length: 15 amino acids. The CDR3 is CASSQEERAVETQYF. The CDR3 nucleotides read TGTGCCAGCAGCCAAGAGGAGAGGGCCGTAGAGACCCAGTACTTC.

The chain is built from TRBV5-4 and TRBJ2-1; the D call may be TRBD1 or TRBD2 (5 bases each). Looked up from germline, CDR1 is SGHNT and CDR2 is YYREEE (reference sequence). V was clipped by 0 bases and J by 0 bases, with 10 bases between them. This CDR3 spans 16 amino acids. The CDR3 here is CASSLGGVSSYNEQFF. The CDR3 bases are TGTGCCAGCAGCTTGGGAGGGGTTAGCTCCTACAATGAGCAGTTCTTC.

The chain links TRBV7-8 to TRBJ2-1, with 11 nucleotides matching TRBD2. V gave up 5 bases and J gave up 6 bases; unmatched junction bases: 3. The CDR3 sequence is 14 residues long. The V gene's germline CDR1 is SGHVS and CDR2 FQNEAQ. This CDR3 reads CASSGTSGPNEQFF. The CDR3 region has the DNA TGTGCCAGCAGCGGGACTAGCGGTCCCAATGAGCAGTTCTTC. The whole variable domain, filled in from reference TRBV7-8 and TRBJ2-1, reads GAGVSQSPRYKVAKRGQDVALRCDPISGHVSLFWYQQALGQGPEFLTYFQNEAQLDKSGLPSDRFFAERPEGSVSTLKIQRTQQEDSAVYLCASSGTSGPNEQFFGPGTRLTVL.

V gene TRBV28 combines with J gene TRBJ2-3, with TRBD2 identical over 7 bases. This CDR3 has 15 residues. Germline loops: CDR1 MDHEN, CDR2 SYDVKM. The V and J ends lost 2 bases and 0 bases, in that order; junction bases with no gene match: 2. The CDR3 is CASSLAGASTDTQYF. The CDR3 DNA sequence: TGTGCCAGCAGTTTAGCGGGAGCCAGCACAGATACGCAGTATTTT.

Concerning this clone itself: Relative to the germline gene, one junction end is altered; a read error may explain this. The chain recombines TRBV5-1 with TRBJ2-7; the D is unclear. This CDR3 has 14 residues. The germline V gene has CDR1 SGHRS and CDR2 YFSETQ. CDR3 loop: CASSLAVGSDEQYF. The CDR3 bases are TGCGCCAGCAGCTTGGCCGTGGGCTCCGACGAGCAGTACTTC.

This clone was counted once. CDR3 DNA sequence: TGTGCCAGTAGTATACAGGGCAATGAGCAGTTCTTC. As protein: CASSIQGNEQFF. The chain uses TRBV19 and TRBJ2-1, with D tentatively TRBD1 (5 bases). V was clipped by 2 bases and J by 6 bases, with 5 bases between them. There are 12 residues in the CDR3. CDR1 is LNHDA, CDR2 SQIVND, per germline (reference sequence).

CDR3 sequence (DNA): TGTGCCAGCAGCCTCGGGGGTCGCACCTACAATGAGCAGTTCTTC. Translation gives CASSLGGRTYNEQFF. V is TRBV6-5 and J is TRBJ2-1; D possibly corresponds to TRBD2 (6 bases). Per germline, CDR1 MNHEY and CDR2 SVGAGI. The germline V and J ends were trimmed by 6 bases and 2 bases, with 14 bases remaining between them. The CDR3 has 15 amino acids.

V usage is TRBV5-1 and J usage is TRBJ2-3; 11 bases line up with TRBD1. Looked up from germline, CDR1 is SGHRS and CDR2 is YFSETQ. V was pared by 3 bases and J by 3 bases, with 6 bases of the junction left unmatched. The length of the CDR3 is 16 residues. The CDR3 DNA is TGCGCCAGCAGCTGGGGACAGGGGGTTGGGACAGATACGCAGTATTTT. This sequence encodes CASSWGQGVGTDTQYF.

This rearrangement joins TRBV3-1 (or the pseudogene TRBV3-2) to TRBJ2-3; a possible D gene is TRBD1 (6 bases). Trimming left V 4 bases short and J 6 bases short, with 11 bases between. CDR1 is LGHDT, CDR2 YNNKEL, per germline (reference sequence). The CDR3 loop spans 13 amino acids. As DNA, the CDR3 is TGTGCCAGCAGCCCTGGGGGCTTGGATACGCAGTATTTT. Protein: CASSPGGLDTQYF.

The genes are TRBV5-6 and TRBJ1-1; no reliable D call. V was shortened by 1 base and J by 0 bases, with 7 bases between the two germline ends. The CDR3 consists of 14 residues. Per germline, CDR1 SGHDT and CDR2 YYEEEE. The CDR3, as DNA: TGTGCCAGCAGCTTGACGGGGATGAACACTGAAGCTTTCTTT. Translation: CASSLTGMNTEAFF.

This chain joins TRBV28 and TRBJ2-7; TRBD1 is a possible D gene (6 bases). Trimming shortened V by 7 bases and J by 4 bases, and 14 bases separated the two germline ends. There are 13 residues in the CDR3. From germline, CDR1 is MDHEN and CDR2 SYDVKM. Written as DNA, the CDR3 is TGTGCCAGCACCTCCGGGCAGGGGTACGAGCAGTACTTC. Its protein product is CASTSGQGYEQYF.

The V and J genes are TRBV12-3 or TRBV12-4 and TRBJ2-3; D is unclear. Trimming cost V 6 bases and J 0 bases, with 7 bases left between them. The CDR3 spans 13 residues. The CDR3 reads CASSVDSTDTQYF. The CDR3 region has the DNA TGTGCCAGCAGCGTCGACAGCACAGATACGCAGTATTTT.